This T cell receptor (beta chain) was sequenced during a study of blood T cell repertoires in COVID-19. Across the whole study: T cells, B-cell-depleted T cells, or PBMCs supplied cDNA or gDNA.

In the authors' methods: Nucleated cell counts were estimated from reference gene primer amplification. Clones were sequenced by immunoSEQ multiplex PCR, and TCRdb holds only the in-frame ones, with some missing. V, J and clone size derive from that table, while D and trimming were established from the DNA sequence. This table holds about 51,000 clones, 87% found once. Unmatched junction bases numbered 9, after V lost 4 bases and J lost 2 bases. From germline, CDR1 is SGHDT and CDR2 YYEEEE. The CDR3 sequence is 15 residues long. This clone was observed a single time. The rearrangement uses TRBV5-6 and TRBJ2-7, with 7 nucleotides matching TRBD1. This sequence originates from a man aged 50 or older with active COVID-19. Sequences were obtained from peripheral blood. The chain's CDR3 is CASSTIRGPAYEQYF. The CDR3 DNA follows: TGTGCCAGCAGCACTATTAGGGGGCCCGCCTACGAGCAGTACTTC.